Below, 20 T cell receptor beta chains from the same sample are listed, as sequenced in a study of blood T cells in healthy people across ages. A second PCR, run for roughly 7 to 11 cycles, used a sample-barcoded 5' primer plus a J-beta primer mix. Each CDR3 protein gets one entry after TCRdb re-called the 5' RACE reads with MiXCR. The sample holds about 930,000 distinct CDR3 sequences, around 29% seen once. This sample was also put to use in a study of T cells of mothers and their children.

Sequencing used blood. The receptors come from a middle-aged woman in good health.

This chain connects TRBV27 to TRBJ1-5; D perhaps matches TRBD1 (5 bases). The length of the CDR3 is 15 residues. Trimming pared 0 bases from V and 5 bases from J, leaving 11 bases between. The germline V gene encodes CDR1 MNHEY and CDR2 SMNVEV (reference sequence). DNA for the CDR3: TGTGCCAGCAGTTTATCGGTGAGGGGTGATCAGCCCCAGCATTTT. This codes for CASSLSVRGDQPQHF.

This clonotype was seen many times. The CDR3 nucleotides are TGTGCCAGCAACCAGCGTGGACTAGCGGAGCAGTTCTTC. Its translation is CASNQRGLAEQFF. The rearrangement joins TRBV6-4 to TRBJ2-1, with TRBD2 matching 9 bases. After removal of 7 bases from V and 10 bases from J, the junction contained 8 bases not matched to a gene. The germline CDR1 and CDR2 sequences are MRHNA and SNTAGT. The CDR3 sequence is 13 residues long.

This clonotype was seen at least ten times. CDR3 coding DNA: TGTGCCAGCAGTTACTCCGGATACTCGTCCGGGATCGGTGGCCAAGAGACCCAGTACTTC. Residues: CASSYSGYSSGIGGQETQYF. The chain is built from TRBV6-5 and TRBJ2-5; tentative D call: TRBD2 (5 bases). Germline CDR1 reads MNHEY; CDR2 reads SVGAGI. This CDR3 has 20 residues. With 0 bases removed from V and 1 base from J, the gap between germline ends came to 24 bases.

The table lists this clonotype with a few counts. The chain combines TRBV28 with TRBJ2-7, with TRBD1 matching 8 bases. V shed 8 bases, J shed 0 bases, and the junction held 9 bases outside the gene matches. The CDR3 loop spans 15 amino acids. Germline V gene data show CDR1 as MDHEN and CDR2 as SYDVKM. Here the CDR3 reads CASDQGQGDSYEQYF. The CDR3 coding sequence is TGTGCCAGCGACCAAGGACAGGGTGACTCCTACGAGCAGTACTTC.

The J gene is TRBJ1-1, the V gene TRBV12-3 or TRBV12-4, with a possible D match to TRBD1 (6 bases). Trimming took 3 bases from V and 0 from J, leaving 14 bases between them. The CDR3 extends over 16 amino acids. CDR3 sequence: CASSFGRGLMNTEAFF. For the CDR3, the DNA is TGTGCCAGCAGTTTCGGCAGGGGACTGATGAACACTGAAGCTTTCTTT.

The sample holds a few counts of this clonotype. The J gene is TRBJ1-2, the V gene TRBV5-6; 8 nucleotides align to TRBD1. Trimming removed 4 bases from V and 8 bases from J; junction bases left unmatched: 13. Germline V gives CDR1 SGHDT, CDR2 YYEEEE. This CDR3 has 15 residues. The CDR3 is CASSPTGVTQGGYTF. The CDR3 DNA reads TGTGCCAGCAGCCCGACAGGGGTAACCCAAGGGGGCTACACCTTC.

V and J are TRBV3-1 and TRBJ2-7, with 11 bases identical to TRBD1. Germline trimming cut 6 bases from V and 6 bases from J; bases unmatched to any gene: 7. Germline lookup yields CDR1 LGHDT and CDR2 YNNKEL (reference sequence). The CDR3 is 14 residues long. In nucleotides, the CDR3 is TGTGCCAGCAGGGGGACAGGGGGTCCCCTCGAGCAGTACTTC. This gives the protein CASRGTGGPLEQYF.

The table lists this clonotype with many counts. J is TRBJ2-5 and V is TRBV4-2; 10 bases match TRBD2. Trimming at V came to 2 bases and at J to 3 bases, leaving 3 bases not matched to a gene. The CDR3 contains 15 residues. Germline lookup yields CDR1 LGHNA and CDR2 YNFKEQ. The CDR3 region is CASSQLAGGEETQYF. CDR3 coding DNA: TGTGCCAGCAGCCAATTAGCGGGGGGAGAAGAGACCCAGTACTTC.

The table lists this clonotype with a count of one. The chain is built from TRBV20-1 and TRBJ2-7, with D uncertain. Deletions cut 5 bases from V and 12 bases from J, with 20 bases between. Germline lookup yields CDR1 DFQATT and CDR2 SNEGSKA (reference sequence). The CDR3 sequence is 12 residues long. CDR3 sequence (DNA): TGCAGTGCTCTCGAGGCTCGACGGTCCGGGTACTTC. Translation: CSALEARRSGYF.

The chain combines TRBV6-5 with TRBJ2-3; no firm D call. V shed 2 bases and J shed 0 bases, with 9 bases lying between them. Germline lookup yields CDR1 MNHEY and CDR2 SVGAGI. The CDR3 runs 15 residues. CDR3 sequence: CASSYKARSTDTQYF. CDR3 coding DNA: TGTGCCAGCAGTTACAAGGCAAGGAGCACAGATACGCAGTATTTT.

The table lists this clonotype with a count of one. The CDR3 loop reads CASSHRTDMNTEAFF. In nucleotides, the CDR3 is TGTGCCAGCAGCCATCGGACAGACATGAACACTGAAGCTTTCTTT. The chain uses TRBV5-4 and TRBJ1-1; a weak D match, TRBD1 (6 bases). V was shortened by 4 bases and J by 0 bases, with 13 bases between the two germline ends. The CDR3 contains 15 residues. The germline V gene has CDR1 SGHNT and CDR2 YYREEE (reference sequence).

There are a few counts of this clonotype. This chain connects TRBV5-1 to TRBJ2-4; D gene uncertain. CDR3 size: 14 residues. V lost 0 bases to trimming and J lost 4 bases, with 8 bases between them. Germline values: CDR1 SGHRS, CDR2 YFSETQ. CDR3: CASSLEFGKNIQYF. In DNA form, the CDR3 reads TGCGCCAGCAGCTTGGAATTCGGAAAAAACATTCAGTACTTC.

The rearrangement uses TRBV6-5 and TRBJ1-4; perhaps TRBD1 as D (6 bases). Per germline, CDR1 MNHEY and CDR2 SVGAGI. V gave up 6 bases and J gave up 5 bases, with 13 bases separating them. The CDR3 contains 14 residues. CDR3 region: CASRKQGRNEKLFF. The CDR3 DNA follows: TGTGCCAGCAGGAAACAGGGTAGAAATGAAAAACTGTTTTTT.

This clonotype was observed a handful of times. In DNA form, the CDR3 reads TGTGCTAGTGGTCCACCGGGACAGGGGGGTCTTTACAATGAGCAGTTCTTC. Protein product: CASGPPGQGGLYNEQFF. This chain links TRBV12-5 with TRBJ2-1, with TRBD1 matching over 11 bases. Germline V lookup: CDR1 LGHNT, CDR2 FRNRAP. V was clipped by 5 bases and J by 4 bases; unmatched bases: 10. The CDR3 sequence is 17 residues long.

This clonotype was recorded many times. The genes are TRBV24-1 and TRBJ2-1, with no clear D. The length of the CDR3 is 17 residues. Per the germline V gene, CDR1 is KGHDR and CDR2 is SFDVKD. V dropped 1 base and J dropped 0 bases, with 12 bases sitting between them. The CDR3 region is CATSDFDGMNSYNEQFF. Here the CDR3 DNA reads TGTGCCACCAGTGATTTTGACGGAATGAACTCCTACAATGAGCAGTTCTTC.

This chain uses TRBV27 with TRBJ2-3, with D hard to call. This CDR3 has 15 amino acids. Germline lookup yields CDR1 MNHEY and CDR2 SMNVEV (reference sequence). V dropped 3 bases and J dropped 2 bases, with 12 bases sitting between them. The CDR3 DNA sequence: TGTGCCAGCAGTTTGCAAGTTCCTAACACAGATACGCAGTATTTT. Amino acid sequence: CASSLQVPNTDTQYF.

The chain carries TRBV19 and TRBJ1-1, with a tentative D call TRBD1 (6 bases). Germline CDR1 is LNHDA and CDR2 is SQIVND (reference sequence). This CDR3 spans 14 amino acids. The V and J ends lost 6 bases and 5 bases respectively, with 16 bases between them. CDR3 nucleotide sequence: TGTGCCAGTAGGGAACAGGGAATAATAACTGAAGCTTTCTTT. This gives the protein CASREQGIITEAFF.

The CDR3 spells CASSAFIHNEQFF. CDR3 DNA: TGTGCCAGCAGTGCCTTCATCCACAATGAGCAGTTCTTC. This rearrangement joins TRBV6-2 or TRBV6-3 to TRBJ2-1; D is ambiguous. V lost 5 bases, J lost 5 bases, and 10 bases lay in between. Per the germline V gene, CDR1 is MNHEY and CDR2 is SVGEGT. The CDR3 spans 13 residues.

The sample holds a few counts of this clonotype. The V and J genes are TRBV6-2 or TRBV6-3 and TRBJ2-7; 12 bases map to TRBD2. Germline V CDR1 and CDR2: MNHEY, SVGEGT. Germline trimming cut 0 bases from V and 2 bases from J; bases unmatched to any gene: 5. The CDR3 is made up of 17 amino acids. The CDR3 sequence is CASSYSPGLAGTYEQYF. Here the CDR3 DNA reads TGTGCCAGCAGTTACTCCCCTGGACTAGCGGGGACCTACGAGCAGTACTTC.

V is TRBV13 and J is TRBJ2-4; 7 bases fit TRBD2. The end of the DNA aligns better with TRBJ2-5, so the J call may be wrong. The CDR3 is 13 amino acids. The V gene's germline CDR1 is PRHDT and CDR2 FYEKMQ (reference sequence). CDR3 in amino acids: CASSRAGSETQYF. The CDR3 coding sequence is TGTGCCAGCAGCCGAGCGGGGTCAGAGACCCAGTACTTC.